The sequence of this TCR beta chain was determined in a study of identical twins. This clonotype has only a few counts. Through template switching, a universal primer site was introduced, and the cDNA contained unique molecular identifiers. TCRdb re-called the 5' RACE reads with MiXCR, one entry per CDR3 protein. The table lists about 550,000 distinct CDR3 sequences, under 25% of them singletons. There are 15 residues in the CDR3. Per germline, CDR1 SNHLY and CDR2 FYNNEI. V lost 4 bases to trimming and J lost 5 bases, with 17 bases between them. These data were also filed under a second study, of yellow fever vaccine responses in identical twins.

This chain connects TRBV2 to TRBJ1-1, with a tentative D call TRBD1 (6 bases). The sequencing input was CD4+ T cells sorted from blood. The source is a woman younger than 30 in good health. The CDR3 here is CASSAHREGLTEAFF. CDR3 bases: TGTGCCAGCAGTGCTCACAGGGAGGGATTGACTGAAGCTTTCTTT.